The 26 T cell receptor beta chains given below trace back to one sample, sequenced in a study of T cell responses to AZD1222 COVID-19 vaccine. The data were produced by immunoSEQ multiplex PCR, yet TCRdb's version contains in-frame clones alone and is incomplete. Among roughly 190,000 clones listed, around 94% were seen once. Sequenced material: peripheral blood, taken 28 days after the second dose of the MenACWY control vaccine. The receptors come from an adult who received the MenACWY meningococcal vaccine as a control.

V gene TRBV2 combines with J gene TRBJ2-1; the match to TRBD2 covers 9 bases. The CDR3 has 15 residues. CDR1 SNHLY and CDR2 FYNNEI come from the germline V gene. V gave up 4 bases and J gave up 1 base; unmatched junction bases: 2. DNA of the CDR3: TGTGCCAGCAGTGGAGCGGGGGGATCCTACAATGAGCAGTTCTTC. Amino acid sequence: CASSGAGGSYNEQFF.

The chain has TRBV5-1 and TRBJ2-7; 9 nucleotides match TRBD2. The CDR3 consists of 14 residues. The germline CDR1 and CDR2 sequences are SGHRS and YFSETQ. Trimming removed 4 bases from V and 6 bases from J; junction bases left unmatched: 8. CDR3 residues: CASSPTSGVLEQYF. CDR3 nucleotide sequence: TGCGCCAGCAGCCCGACTAGCGGCGTCCTCGAGCAGTACTTC.

The CDR3 protein is CASSGRRDSPLHF. As DNA, the CDR3 is TGTGCCAGCAGTGGGCGTAGGGATTCACCCCTCCACTTT. The genes are TRBV12-3 or TRBV12-4 and TRBJ1-6; D gene ambiguous. The CDR3 length is 13 residues. Trimming removed 5 bases from V and 8 bases from J, with 10 bases in between.

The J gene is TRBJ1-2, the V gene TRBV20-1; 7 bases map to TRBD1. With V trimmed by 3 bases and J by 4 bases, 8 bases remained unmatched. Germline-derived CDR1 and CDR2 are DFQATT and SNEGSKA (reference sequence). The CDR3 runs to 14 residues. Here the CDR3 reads CSASAQQGLYGYTF. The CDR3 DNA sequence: TGCAGTGCTAGTGCACAACAGGGGCTCTATGGCTACACCTTC.

CDR3 region: CASSQGSPSYNEQFF. DNA for the CDR3: TGTGCCAGCAGCCAAGGGTCACCCTCCTACAATGAGCAGTTCTTC. V is TRBV7-7 and J is TRBJ2-1, with D hard to call. Germline V gene lookup returns CDR1 SSHAT and CDR2 FNYEAQ (reference sequence). CDR3 length: 15 residues. Trimming left V 5 bases short and J 0 bases short, with 11 bases between.

CDR3 bases: TGTGCCACGAACAGGGGACACACCGGGGAGCTGTTTTTT. It translates to CATNRGHTGELFF. This chain connects TRBV6-5 to TRBJ2-2; 7 nucleotides align to TRBD1. The CDR3 spans 13 residues. After removal of 10 bases from V and 3 bases from J, the junction contained 5 bases not matched to a gene. From germline, CDR1 is MNHEY and CDR2 SVGAGI.

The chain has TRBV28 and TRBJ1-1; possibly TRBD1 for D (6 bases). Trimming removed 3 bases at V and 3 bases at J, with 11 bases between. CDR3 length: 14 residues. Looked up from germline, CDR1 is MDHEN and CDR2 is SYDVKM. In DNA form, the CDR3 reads TGTGCCAGCAGTTTTGGGGGCCGGGACACTGAAGCTTTCTTT. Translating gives CASSFGGRDTEAFF. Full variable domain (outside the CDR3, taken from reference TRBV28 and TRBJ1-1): DVKVTQSSRYLVKRTGEKVFLECVQDMDHENMFWYRQDPGLGLRLIYFSYDVKMKEKGDIPEGYSVSREKKERFSLILESASTNQTSMYLCASSFGGRDTEAFFGQGTRLTVV.

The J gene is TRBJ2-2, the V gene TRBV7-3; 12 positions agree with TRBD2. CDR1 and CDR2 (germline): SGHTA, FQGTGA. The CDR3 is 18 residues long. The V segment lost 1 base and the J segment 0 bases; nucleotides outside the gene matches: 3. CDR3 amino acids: CASSLIGLAGPNTGELFF. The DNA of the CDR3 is TGTGCCAGCAGCTTAATTGGACTAGCGGGACCGAACACCGGGGAGCTGTTTTTT.

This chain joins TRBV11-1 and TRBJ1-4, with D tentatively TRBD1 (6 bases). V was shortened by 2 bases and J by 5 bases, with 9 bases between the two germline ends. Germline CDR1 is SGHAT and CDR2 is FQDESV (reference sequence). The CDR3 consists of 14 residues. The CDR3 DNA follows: TGTGCCAGCAGCTTACAGGGGTGGAATGAAAAACTGTTTTTT. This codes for CASSLQGWNEKLFF. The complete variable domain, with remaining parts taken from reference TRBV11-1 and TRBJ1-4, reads EAEVAQSPRYKITEKSQAVAFWCDPISGHATLYWYRQILGQGPELLVQFQDESVVDDSQLPKDRFSAERLKGVDSTLKIQPAELGDSAMYLCASSLQGWNEKLFFGSGTQLSVL.

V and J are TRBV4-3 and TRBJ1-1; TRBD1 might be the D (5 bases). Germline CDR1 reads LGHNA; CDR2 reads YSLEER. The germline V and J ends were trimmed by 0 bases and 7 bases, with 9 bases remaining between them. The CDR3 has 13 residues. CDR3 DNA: TGCGCCAGCAGCCAAGATCGGCAGGGTGAAGCTTTCTTT. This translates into CASSQDRQGEAFF.

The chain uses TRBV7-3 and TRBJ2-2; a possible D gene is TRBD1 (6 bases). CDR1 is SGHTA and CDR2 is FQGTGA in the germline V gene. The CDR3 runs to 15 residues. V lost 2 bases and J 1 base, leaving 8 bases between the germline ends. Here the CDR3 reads CASSLGDKNTGELFF. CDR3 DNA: TGTGCCAGCAGCTTAGGGGACAAGAACACCGGGGAGCTGTTTTTT.

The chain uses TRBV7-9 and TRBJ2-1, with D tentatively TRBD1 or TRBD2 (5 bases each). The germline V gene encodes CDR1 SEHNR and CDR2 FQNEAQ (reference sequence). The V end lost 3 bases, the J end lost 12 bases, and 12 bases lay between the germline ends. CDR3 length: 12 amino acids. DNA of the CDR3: TGTGCCAGCAGCTTCGTACCGGGACCGCAGTTCTTC. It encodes CASSFVPGPQFF. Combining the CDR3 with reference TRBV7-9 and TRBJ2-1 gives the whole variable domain DTGVSQNPRHKITKRGQNVTFRCDPISEHNRLYWYRQTLGQGPEFLTYFQNEAQLEKSRLLSDRFSAERPKGSFSTLEIQRTEQGDSAMYLCASSFVPGPQFFGPGTRLTVL.

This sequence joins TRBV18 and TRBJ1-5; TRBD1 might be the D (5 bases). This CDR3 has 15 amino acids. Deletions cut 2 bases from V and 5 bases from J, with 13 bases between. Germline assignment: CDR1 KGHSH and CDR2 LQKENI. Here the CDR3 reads CASSPGGENYQPQHF. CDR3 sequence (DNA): TGTGCCAGCTCACCAGGGGGAGAAAACTATCAGCCCCAGCATTTT.

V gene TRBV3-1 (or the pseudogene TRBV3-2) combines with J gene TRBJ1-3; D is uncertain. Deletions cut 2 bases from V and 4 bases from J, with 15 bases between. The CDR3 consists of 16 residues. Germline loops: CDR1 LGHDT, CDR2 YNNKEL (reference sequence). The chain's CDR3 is CASSQIPGGGGNTIYF. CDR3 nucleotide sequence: TGTGCCAGCAGCCAAATCCCGGGTGGTGGGGGAAACACCATATATTTT.

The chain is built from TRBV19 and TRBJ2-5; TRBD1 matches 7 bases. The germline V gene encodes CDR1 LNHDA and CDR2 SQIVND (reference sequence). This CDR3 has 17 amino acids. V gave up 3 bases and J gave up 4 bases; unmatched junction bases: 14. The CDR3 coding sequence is TGTGCCAGTAGTATTGGGGGTCACAGGGGCAGGGGAGAGACCCAGTACTTC. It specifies CASSIGGHRGRGETQYF.

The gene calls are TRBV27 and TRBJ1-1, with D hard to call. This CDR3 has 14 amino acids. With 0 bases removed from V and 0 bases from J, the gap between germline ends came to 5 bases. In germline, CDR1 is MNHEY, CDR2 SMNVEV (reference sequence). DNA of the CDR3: TGTGCCAGCAGTTTATCGTCCATGAACACTGAAGCTTTCTTT. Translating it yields CASSLSSMNTEAFF.

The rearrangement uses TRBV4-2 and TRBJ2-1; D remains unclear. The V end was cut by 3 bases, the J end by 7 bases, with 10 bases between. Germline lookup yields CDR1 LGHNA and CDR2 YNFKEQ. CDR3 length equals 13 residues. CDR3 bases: TGTGCCAGCAGCCAGACCACAACTAATGAGCAGTTCTTC. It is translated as CASSQTTTNEQFF.

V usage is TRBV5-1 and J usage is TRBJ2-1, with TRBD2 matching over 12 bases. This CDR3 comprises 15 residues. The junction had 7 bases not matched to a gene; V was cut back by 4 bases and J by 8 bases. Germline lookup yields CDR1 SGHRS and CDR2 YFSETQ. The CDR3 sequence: CASSRLTSGSYEQFF. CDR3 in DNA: TGCGCCAGCAGCCGTTTGACTAGCGGGAGCTATGAGCAGTTCTTC.

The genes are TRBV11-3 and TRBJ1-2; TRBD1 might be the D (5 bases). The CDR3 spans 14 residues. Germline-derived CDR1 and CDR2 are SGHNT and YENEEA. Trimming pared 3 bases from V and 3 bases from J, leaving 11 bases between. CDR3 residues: CASSFFDSDYGYTF. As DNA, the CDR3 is TGTGCCAGCAGCTTCTTTGACAGCGACTATGGCTACACCTTC.

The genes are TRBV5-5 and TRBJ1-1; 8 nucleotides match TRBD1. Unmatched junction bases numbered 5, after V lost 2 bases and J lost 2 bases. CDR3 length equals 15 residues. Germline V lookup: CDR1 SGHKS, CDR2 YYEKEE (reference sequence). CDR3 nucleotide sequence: TGTGCCAGCAGCTTCCTTGACAGGGGAAACACTGAAGCTTTCTTT. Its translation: CASSFLDRGNTEAFF.

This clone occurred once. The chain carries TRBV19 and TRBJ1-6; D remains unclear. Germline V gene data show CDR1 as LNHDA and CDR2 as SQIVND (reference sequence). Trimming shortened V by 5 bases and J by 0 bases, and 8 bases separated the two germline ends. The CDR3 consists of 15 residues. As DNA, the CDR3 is TGTGCCAGTAGTCCCAGAAACTCCTATAATTCACCCCTCCACTTT. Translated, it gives CASSPRNSYNSPLHF. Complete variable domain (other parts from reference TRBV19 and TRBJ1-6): DGGITQSPKYLFRKEGQNVTLSCEQNLNHDAMYWYRQDPGQGLRLIYYSQIVNDFQKGDIAEGYSVSREKKESFPLTVTSAQKNPTAFYLCASSPRNSYNSPLHFGNGTRLTVT.

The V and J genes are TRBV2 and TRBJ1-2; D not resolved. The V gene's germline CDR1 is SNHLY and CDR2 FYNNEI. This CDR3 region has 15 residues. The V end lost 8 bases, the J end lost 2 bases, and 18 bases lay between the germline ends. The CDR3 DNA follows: TGTGCCAGCCAATTCAACCCCGGGCCCAACTATGGCTACACCTTC. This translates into CASQFNPGPNYGYTF.

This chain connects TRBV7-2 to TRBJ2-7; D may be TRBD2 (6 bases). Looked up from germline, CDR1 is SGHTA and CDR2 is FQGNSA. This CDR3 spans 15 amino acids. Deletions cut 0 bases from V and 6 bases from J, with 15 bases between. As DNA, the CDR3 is TGTGCCAGCAGCTTAGCGCAGACTAGGGCCTCCGAGCAGTACTTC. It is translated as CASSLAQTRASEQYF.

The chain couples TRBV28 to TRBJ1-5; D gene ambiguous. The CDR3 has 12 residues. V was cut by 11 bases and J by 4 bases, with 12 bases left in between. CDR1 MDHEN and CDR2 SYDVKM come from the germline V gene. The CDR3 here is CAGVSGNQPQHF. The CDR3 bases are TGTGCCGGGGTATCGGGGAATCAGCCCCAGCATTTT.

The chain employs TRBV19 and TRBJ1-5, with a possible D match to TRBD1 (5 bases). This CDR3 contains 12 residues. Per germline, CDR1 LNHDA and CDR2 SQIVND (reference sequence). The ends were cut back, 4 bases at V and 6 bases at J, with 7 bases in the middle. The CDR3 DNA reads TGTGCCAGTAGTACCGGGACTCAGCCCCAGCATTTT. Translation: CASSTGTQPQHF.

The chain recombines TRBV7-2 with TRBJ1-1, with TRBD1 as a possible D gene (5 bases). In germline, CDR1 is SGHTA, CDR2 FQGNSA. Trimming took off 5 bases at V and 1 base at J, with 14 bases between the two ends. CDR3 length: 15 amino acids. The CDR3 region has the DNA TGTGCCAGCAGCCAATGGGGGTCAAAGAACACTGAAGCTTTCTTT. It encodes CASSQWGSKNTEAFF.